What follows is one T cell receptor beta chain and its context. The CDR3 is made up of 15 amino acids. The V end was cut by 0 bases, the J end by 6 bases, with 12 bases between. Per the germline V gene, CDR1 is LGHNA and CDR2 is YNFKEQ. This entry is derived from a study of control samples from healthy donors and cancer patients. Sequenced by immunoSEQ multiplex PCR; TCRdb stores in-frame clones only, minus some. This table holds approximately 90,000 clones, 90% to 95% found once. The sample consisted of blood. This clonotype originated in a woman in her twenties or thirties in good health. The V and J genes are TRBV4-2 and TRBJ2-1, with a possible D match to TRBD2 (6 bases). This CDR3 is CASSQDSDGSNEQFF. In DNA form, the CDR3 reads TGTGCCAGCAGCCAAGATTCAGACGGGAGCAATGAGCAGTTCTTC.